This passage covers 27 T cell receptor beta chains from one sample sequenced in a study of T cell responses to AZD1222 COVID-19 vaccine. The method was immunoSEQ multiplex PCR; TCRdb's version includes in-frame clones alone and lacks a portion of them. The sample has about 140,000 clones; roughly 92% are singletons. The sample in question was peripheral blood, obtained 28 days after the second AZD1222 dose. These receptors all stem from an adult who received the AZD1222 COVID-19 vaccine.

The chain recombines TRBV19 with TRBJ1-4; D not certain. This CDR3 is 14 amino acids long. V lost 5 bases and J 8 bases, leaving 15 bases between the germline ends. The germline gives CDR1 LNHDA, CDR2 SQIVND (reference sequence). The CDR3 nucleotides are TGTGCCAGTAGTGCGGACGGAAGAGGCGAAAAACTGTTTTTT. Amino acids: CASSADGRGEKLFF.

The V and J genes are TRBV3-1 (or the pseudogene TRBV3-2) and TRBJ1-5, with unresolved D. The V end lost 5 bases, the J end lost 0 bases, and 11 bases lay between the germline ends. Germline assignment: CDR1 LGHDT and CDR2 YNNKEL (reference sequence). CDR3 length: 15 amino acids. Here the CDR3 reads CASSTQSNSNQPQHF. CDR3 DNA sequence: TGTGCCAGCAGCACACAGAGCAATAGCAATCAGCCCCAGCATTTT.

This clone was observed a single time. The CDR3 region is CASSLGTGGYTF. CDR3 nucleotides: TGTGCCAGCAGCTTAGGGACAGGGGGCTACACCTTC. J is TRBJ1-2 and V is TRBV7-9, with 8 bases fitting TRBD1. J gave up 8 bases and V 1 base, and 0 bases lay outside the gene matches. Germline V CDR1 and CDR2: SEHNR, FQNEAQ (reference sequence). CDR3 length equals 12 residues.

V usage is TRBV19 and J usage is TRBJ1-1; 8 bases align to TRBD1. This CDR3 is built from 13 residues. Trimming cost V 11 bases and J 2 bases; bases outside gene matches: 7. Germline lookup yields CDR1 LNHDA and CDR2 SQIVND (reference sequence). CDR3: CAVRDRPNTEAFF. The CDR3 region has the DNA TGTGCCGTGCGGGACAGGCCAAACACTGAAGCTTTCTTT.

The chain couples TRBV7-9 to TRBJ1-1, with a tentative D call TRBD1 (5 bases). Germline V gene data show CDR1 as SEHNR and CDR2 as FQNEAQ (reference sequence). The CDR3 totals 13 residues. Trimming cost V 1 base and J 8 bases, with 11 bases left between them. As DNA, the CDR3 is TGTGCCAGCAGCTTAGAATCGGCAGGGGAAGCTTTCTTT. This translates into CASSLESAGEAFF.

The chain employs TRBV24-1 and TRBJ2-2; D is unresolved. Trimming removed 9 bases at V and 0 bases at J, with 7 bases between. The V gene's germline CDR1 is KGHDR and CDR2 SFDVKD. The CDR3 is 13 residues long. The CDR3 DNA reads TGTGCCACCTTGGACGCGAACACCGGGGAGCTGTTTTTT. It yields the protein CATLDANTGELFF.

The count of this clone is one. The gene calls are TRBV10-3 and TRBJ2-5, with D perhaps matching TRBD2 (5 bases). V lost 8 bases, J lost 5 bases, and 15 bases lay in between. CDR1 and CDR2 from the germline V gene are ENHRY and SYGVKD. The CDR3 is made up of 13 amino acids. The CDR3 is CAIRGRDLETQYF. CDR3 sequence (DNA): TGTGCCATCCGTGGCCGGGATTTGGAGACCCAGTACTTC.

In DNA form, the CDR3 reads TGCGCCAGCAGCTTGGATGGGGCCTTCACAGATACGCAGTATTTT. Translation gives CASSLDGAFTDTQYF. The chain uses TRBV5-1 and TRBJ2-3, with D possibly matching TRBD1 (5 bases). The V gene's germline CDR1 is SGHRS and CDR2 YFSETQ. V lost 0 bases and J lost 2, with 10 bases in between. The CDR3 length is 15 residues.

The genes are TRBV2 and TRBJ2-7; no reliable D call. The length of the CDR3 is 13 residues. The germline V and J ends were trimmed by 6 bases and 0 bases, with 9 bases remaining between them. The germline gives CDR1 SNHLY, CDR2 FYNNEI. CDR3 residues: CASRRPTSYEQYV. The DNA for the CDR3 is TGTGCCAGCAGGAGACCAACCTCCTACGAGCAGTACGTC.

The V and J genes are TRBV7-2 and TRBJ1-1, with D hard to call. Germline V gene sequence: CDR1 SGHTA, CDR2 FQGNSA. Trimming left V 1 base short and J 1 base short, with 7 bases between. CDR3 length: 14 amino acids. CDR3 sequence (DNA): TGTGCCAGCAGCTTAGGGCAGGCGAACACTGAAGCTTTCTTT. It yields the protein CASSLGQANTEAFF.

This chain uses TRBV7-9 with TRBJ2-7; D call uncertain. Germline CDR1 is SEHNR and CDR2 is FQNEAQ (reference sequence). Trimming pared 8 bases from V and 6 bases from J, leaving 11 bases between. The CDR3 covers 11 residues. The DNA of the CDR3 is TGTGCCAGCCACCCAATGGGCGAGCAGTACTTC. Encoded protein: CASHPMGEQYF.

This chain connects TRBV7-2 to TRBJ1-4; TRBD1 is a possible D gene (6 bases). CDR1 SGHTA and CDR2 FQGNSA come from the germline V gene. V was pared by 5 bases and J by 0 bases, with 10 bases between. This CDR3 comprises 15 residues. CDR3 bases: TGTGCCAGCAGCGCACAGGGCGCAACTAATGAAAAACTGTTTTTT. Translation gives CASSAQGATNEKLFF.

The V gene is TRBV5-1, the J gene TRBJ2-1, with D perhaps matching TRBD2 (5 bases). Between the trimmed V and J ends, which lost 6 bases and 5 bases, there was a span of 21 bases. Germline V gives CDR1 SGHRS, CDR2 YFSETQ. CDR3 length: 16 amino acids. CDR3 bases: TGCGCCAGCAAGAAATCCGTGGGTGAGGGTGACAATGAGCAGTTCTTC. This encodes CASKKSVGEGDNEQFF.

This clone has only one observation. The chain is built from TRBV10-1 and TRBJ2-2, with TRBD1 matching over 8 bases. This CDR3 contains 16 residues. Germline V gene lookup returns CDR1 WNHNN and CDR2 SYGVQD (reference sequence). The trim removed 7 bases at V and 1 base at J, leaving 8 bases unmatched. The CDR3 spells CASTLNGTGNTGELFF. The CDR3 DNA sequence: TGCGCCAGCACCCTAAACGGGACAGGGAACACCGGGGAGCTGTTTTTT.

This clone showed up just once. The V gene is TRBV3-1 (or the pseudogene TRBV3-2), the J gene TRBJ2-7; D ambiguous. There are 13 residues in the CDR3. The V end lost 4 bases, the J end lost 1 base, and 8 bases lay between the germline ends. CDR1 and CDR2 (germline): LGHDT, YNNKEL (reference sequence). The chain's CDR3 is CASSPLASYEQYF. CDR3 in DNA: TGTGCCAGCAGCCCCTTGGCGTCCTACGAGCAGTACTTC.

This chain links TRBV9 with TRBJ1-2; 10 nucleotides agree with TRBD1. Germline V gene lookup returns CDR1 SGDLS and CDR2 YYNGEE. This CDR3 spans 18 amino acids. The junction had 25 bases not matched to a gene; V was cut back by 5 bases and J by 12 bases. CDR3 amino acids: CASSPGLGQGRPVDKNTF. In DNA form, the CDR3 reads TGTGCCAGCAGTCCGGGGTTGGGACAGGGGCGACCGGTTGATAAAAACACCTTC.

This rearrangement joins TRBV3-1 (or the pseudogene TRBV3-2) to TRBJ2-7, with D uncertain. The CDR3 extends over 13 amino acids. The V gene lost 2 bases and the J gene lost 4 bases, with 9 bases spanning the gap. Germline values: CDR1 LGHDT, CDR2 YNNKEL (reference sequence). As DNA, the CDR3 is TGTGCCAGCAGCCAATCCTTAAAGTACGAGCAGTACTTC. It is translated as CASSQSLKYEQYF.

The V and J genes are TRBV27 and TRBJ2-3; D not certain. This CDR3 region has 14 residues. In germline, CDR1 is MNHEY, CDR2 SMNVEV (reference sequence). Trimming left V 6 bases short and J 2 bases short, with 12 bases between. The CDR3 loop reads CASSRPGHTDTQYF. DNA of the CDR3: TGTGCCAGCAGCAGACCGGGTCACACAGATACGCAGTATTTT.

The chain recombines TRBV18 with TRBJ2-2; D perhaps matches TRBD1 (6 bases). The V end was cut by 0 bases, the J end by 3 bases, with 11 bases between. Looked up from germline, CDR1 is KGHSH and CDR2 is LQKENI. The CDR3 extends over 16 amino acids. CDR3 sequence reads: CASSPPTNRDTGELFF. In DNA form, the CDR3 reads TGTGCCAGCTCACCACCGACGAACAGGGACACCGGGGAGCTGTTTTTT.

The chain joins TRBV5-5 to TRBJ2-3; 9 bases fit TRBD2. Germline trimming cut 2 bases from V and 0 bases from J; bases unmatched to any gene: 4. The CDR3 totals 16 residues. Per germline, CDR1 SGHKS and CDR2 YYEKEE (reference sequence). CDR3 sequence reads: CASSLPSGTSTDTQYF. The CDR3 region has the DNA TGTGCCAGCAGCTTACCTAGCGGGACTAGCACAGATACGCAGTATTTT.

The chain carries TRBV5-4 and TRBJ2-3; D is possibly TRBD2 (5 bases). This CDR3 has 15 residues. Per germline, CDR1 SGHNT and CDR2 YYREEE (reference sequence). The V end lost 4 bases, the J end lost 4 bases, and 16 bases lay between the germline ends. The CDR3 spells CASSLPGPGADTQYF. CDR3 bases: TGTGCCAGCAGCCTACCGGGTCCCGGGGCAGATACGCAGTATTTT.

This rearrangement joins TRBV6-5 to TRBJ1-3, with D hard to call. Per germline, CDR1 MNHEY and CDR2 SVGAGI. Trimming removed 6 bases from V and 3 bases from J, with 6 bases in between. This CDR3 region has 12 residues. This CDR3 reads CASRWGGNTIYF. CDR3 DNA sequence: TGTGCCAGCAGGTGGGGTGGAAACACCATATATTTT.

This chain links TRBV24-1 with TRBJ2-7, with TRBD1 matching 8 bases. V lost 0 bases and J lost 2; bases outside the gene matches: 5. The germline V gene encodes CDR1 KGHDR and CDR2 SFDVKD. CDR3 size: 16 residues. CDR3 protein: CATSDLPTGEAYEQYF. DNA of the CDR3: TGTGCCACCAGTGATTTGCCGACAGGGGAGGCCTACGAGCAGTACTTC.

The chain carries TRBV6-2 or TRBV6-3 and TRBJ2-3; 9 nucleotides match TRBD2. With 2 bases clipped from V and 4 bases from J, the junction kept 13 bases outside the gene matches. Germline lookup yields CDR1 MNHEY and CDR2 SVGEGT. CDR3 length: 18 amino acids. The CDR3 reads CASSYSQAGGQGADTQYF. Written as DNA, the CDR3 is TGTGCCAGCAGTTACAGTCAAGCGGGGGGCCAAGGAGCAGATACGCAGTATTTT.

This chain joins TRBV7-9 and TRBJ2-1, with TRBD1 identical over 7 bases. Per the germline V gene, CDR1 is SEHNR and CDR2 is FQNEAQ (reference sequence). The CDR3 loop spans 14 amino acids. After removal of 5 bases from V and 6 bases from J, the junction contained 7 bases not matched to a gene. The CDR3 loop is CASSGRTGGNEQFF. CDR3 coding DNA: TGTGCCAGCAGCGGACGGACAGGCGGCAATGAGCAGTTCTTC.

This chain connects TRBV27 to TRBJ2-7; 9 nucleotides match TRBD1. Looked up from germline, CDR1 is MNHEY and CDR2 is SMNVEV (reference sequence). This CDR3 spans 14 amino acids. Losses at the gene ends were 5 bases for V and 5 bases for J; bases not matched to a gene: 7. CDR3 amino acids: CASSPGTGTHEQYF. The CDR3 nucleotides are TGTGCCAGCAGTCCAGGGACAGGGACCCACGAGCAGTACTTC.

This clone was seen a single time. The rearrangement uses TRBV4-1 and TRBJ2-7; weak D call: TRBD2 (6 bases). The CDR3 is made up of 14 amino acids. Germline lookup yields CDR1 MGHRA and CDR2 YSYEKL. V shed 1 base and J shed 1 base, with 8 bases lying between them. This chain's CDR3 is CASSQGSGSYEQYF. The CDR3 coding sequence is TGCGCCAGCAGCCAAGGTAGCGGTTCCTACGAGCAGTACTTC.